This TCR beta chain was found in a study of HIV-infected children after antiretroviral therapy interruption. Study-level background: Most children had recorded EBV and CMV exposure. In continuous treatment, analyzed samples were from weeks 0, 48 and 150.

Treatment specified: PENTA 11 planned treatment interruption arm or continuous ART arm. General study findings and limits: Sorted CD45RA+ naive cells might include minor non-naive CD45RA+ cells.

Unique molecular identifiers were included in an RNA-based 3' RACE TCR library. TCRdb processed the 3' RACE reads anew with MiXCR; each CDR3 protein has one entry. The table shows some 90,000 distinct CDR3 sequences, with roughly 6.4% occurring only once. This clonotype occurred many times. Antigen: not known. The CDR3 extends over 14 amino acids. V was cut by 4 bases and J by 1 base, with 7 bases left in between. Germline assignment: CDR1 WNHNN and CDR2 SYGVQD (reference sequence). The input for sequencing was CD45RA+ CD4+ T cells from PBMCs, pooled from several time points, taken from a donor given antiretroviral therapy, either interrupted or continuous. Documented subset: naive CD4+ CD45RA+ CD45RO- T cells. The chain links TRBV10-1 to TRBJ2-2; D unresolved. This clonotype was obtained from a pool of human donors with HIV. The CDR3 DNA reads as TGCGCCAGCAGTGTGCTAGTGAACACCGGGGAGCTGTTTTTT. Translated: CASSVLVNTGELFF.